The TCR beta chain under discussion was sequenced for a study of blood T cell repertoires in COVID-19. Study in general: COVID-19 samples, acute and convalescent, were from the United States, Italy and Spain. Sample material is recorded as cDNA or gDNA derived from T cells, B-cell-depleted T cells, or PBMCs.

Sequencing was performed with immunoSEQ multiplex PCR; in TCRdb, only in-frame clones are kept and a portion is missing. The sample lists 95,000 to 110,000 clones; approximately 91% were seen once. Germline CDR1 is SNHLY and CDR2 is FYNNEI. This CDR3 spans 16 amino acids. Trimming took 3 bases from V and 3 from J; bases not matched to a gene: 3. The chain uses TRBV2 and TRBJ2-3; 13 bases line up with TRBD2. The receptor was derived from a human donor in a cohort sampled during active COVID-19. Sequencing was done on a sample of peripheral blood. CDR3: CASSDILAGGTDTQYF. CDR3 coding DNA: TGTGCCAGCAGTGACATACTAGCGGGAGGGACAGATACGCAGTATTTT.